The T cell receptor beta chain described here comes from a study of blood T cell repertoires in COVID-19. In the study overall: Spain, Italy and the United States supplied samples that represented acute and convalescent COVID-19.

V dropped 4 bases and J dropped 0 bases, with 13 bases sitting between them. Germline V CDR1 and CDR2: SGHRS, YFSETQ. The CDR3 contains 15 residues. Clones were read by immunoSEQ multiplex PCR, and TCRdb kept only the in-frame ones, dropping some. This sample has 55,000 to 90,000 clones, with approximately 83% found just once. Sequenced: peripheral blood. The sequence was collected from a woman in her sixties with acute or convalescent COVID-19. V usage is TRBV5-1 and J usage is TRBJ1-1; tentatively, D is TRBD1 (5 bases). The CDR3 loop reads CASSLGELMNTEAFF. Written as DNA, the CDR3 is TGCGCCAGCAGCCTGGGGGAGTTGATGAACACTGAAGCTTTCTTT.